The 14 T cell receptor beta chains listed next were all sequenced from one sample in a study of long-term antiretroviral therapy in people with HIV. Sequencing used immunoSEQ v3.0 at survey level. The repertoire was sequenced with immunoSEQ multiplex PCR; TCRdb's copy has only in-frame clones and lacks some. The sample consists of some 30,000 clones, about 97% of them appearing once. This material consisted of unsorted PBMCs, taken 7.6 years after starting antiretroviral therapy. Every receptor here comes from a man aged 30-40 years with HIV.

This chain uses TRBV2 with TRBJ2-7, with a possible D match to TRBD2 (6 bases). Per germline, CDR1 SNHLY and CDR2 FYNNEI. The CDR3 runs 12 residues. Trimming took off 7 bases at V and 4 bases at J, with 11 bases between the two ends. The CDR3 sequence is CASTQLAYEQYF. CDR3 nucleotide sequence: TGTGCCAGCACACAACTAGCTTACGAGCAGTACTTC.

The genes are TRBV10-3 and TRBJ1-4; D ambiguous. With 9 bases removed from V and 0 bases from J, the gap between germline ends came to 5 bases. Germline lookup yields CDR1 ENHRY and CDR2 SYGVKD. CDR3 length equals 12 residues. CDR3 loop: CAMSPTNEKLFF. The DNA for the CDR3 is TGTGCCATGAGTCCAACTAATGAAAAACTGTTTTTT.

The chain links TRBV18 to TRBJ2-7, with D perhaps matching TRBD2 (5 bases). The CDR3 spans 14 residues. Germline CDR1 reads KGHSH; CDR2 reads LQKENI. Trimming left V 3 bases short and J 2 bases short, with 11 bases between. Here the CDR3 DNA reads TGTGCCAGCTCACCGGACGGGAATCCCTACGAGCAGTACTTC. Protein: CASSPDGNPYEQYF. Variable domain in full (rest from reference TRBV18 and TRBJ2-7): NAGVMQNPRHLVRRRGQEARLRCSPMKGHSHVYWYRQLPEEGLKFMVYLQKENIIDESGMPKERFSAEFPKEGPSILRIQQVVRGDSAAYFCASSPDGNPYEQYFGPGTRLTVT.

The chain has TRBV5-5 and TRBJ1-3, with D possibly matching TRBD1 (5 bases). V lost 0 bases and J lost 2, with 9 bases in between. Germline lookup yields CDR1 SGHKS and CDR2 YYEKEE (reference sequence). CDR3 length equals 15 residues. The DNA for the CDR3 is TGTGCCAGCAGCTTGGATTCAGGGCCTGGAAACACCATATATTTT. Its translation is CASSLDSGPGNTIYF.

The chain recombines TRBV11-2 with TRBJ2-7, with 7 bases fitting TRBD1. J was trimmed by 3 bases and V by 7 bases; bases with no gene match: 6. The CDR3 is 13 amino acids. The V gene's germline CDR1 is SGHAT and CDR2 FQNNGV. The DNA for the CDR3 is TGTGCCAGCACCGATCGACAGGGCTACGAGCAGTACTTC. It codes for CASTDRQGYEQYF. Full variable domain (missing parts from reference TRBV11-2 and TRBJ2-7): EAGVAQSPRYKIIEKRQSVAFWCNPISGHATLYWYQQILGQGPKLLIQFQNNGVVDDSQLPKDRFSAERLKGVDSTLKIQPAKLEDSAVYLCASTDRQGYEQYFGPGTRLTVT.

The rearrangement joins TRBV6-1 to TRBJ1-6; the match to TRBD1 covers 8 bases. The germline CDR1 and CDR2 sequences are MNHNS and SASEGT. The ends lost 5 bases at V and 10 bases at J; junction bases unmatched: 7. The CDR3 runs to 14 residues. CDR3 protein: CASSPGRGQSPLHF. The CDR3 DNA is TGTGCCAGCAGTCCCGGCAGGGGGCAGTCACCCCTCCACTTT.

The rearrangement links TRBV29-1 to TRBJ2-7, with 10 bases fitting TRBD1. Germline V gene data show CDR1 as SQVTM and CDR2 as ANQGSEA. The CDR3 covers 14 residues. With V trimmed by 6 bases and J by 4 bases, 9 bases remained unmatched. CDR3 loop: CSVRQGAGGYEQYF. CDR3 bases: TGCAGCGTCCGACAGGGGGCGGGGGGTTACGAGCAGTACTTC.

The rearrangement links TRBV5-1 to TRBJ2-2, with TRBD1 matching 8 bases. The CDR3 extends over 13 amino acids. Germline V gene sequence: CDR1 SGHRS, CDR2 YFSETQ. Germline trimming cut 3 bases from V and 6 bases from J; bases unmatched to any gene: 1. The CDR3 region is CASSSQGAGELFF. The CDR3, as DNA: TGCGCCAGCAGCTCACAGGGGGCCGGGGAGCTGTTTTTT.

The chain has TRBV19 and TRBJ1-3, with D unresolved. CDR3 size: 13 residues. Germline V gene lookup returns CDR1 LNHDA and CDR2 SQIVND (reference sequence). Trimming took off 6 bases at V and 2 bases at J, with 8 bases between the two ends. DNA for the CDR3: TGTGCCAGTAGCGGTATGACTGGAAACACCATATATTTT. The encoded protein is CASSGMTGNTIYF.

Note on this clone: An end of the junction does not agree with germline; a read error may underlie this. The CDR3 here is CASSLAQGRQETQYF. The CDR3 DNA is TGTGCTAGCAGCTTAGCCCAGGGGCGGCAAGAGACCCAGTACTTC. The chain uses TRBV7-7 and TRBJ2-5, with D possibly being TRBD1 (6 bases). Per the germline V gene, CDR1 is SSHAT and CDR2 is FNYEAQ (reference sequence). The CDR3 spans 15 residues.

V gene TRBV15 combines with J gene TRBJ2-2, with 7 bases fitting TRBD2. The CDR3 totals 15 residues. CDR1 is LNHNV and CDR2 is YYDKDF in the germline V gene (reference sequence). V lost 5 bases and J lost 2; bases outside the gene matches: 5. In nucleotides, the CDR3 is TGTGCCACCAGCTCCCGGGACTATAACACCGGGGAGCTGTTTTTT. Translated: CATSSRDYNTGELFF.

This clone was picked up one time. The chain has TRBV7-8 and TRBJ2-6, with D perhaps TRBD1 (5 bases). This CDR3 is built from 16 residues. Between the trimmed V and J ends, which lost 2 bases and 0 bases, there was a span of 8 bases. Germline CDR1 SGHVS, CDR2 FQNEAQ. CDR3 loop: CASSLQGFSGANVLTF. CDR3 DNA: TGTGCCAGCAGCTTACAGGGCTTCTCTGGGGCCAACGTCCTGACTTTC.

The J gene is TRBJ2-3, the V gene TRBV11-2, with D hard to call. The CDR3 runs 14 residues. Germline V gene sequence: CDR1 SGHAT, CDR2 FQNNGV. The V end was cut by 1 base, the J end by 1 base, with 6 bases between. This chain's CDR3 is CASSLGTGTDTQYF. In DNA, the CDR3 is TGTGCCAGCAGCTTAGGAACGGGCACAGATACGCAGTATTTT.

The CDR3 spells CASSGNREAEAFF. The DNA for the CDR3 is TGTGCCAGCAGTGGGAACAGGGAGGCTGAAGCTTTCTTT. The chain employs TRBV7-8 and TRBJ1-1; D is possibly TRBD1 (6 bases). This CDR3 is 13 amino acids long. From germline, CDR1 is SGHVS and CDR2 FQNEAQ. V gave up 6 bases and J gave up 6 bases, with 14 bases separating them.